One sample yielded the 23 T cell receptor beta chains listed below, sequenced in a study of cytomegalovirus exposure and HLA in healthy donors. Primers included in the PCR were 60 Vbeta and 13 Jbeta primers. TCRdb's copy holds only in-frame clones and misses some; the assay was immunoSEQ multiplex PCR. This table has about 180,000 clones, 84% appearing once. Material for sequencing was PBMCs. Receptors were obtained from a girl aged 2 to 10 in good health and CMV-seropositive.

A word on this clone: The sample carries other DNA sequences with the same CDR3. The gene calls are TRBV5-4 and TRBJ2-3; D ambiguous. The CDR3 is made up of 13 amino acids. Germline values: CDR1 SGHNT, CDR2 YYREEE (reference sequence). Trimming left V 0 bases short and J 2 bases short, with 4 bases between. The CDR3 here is CASSLDYTDTQYF. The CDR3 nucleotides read TGTGCCAGCAGCTTGGACTACACAGATACGCAGTATTTT.

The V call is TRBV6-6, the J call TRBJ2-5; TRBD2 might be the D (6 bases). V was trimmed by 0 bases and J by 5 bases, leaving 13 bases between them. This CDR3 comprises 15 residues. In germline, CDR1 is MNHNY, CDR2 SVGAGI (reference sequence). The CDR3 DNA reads TGTGCCAGCAGTTACTCAACGCGGGGTTGGGAGACCCAGTACTTC. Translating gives CASSYSTRGWETQYF.

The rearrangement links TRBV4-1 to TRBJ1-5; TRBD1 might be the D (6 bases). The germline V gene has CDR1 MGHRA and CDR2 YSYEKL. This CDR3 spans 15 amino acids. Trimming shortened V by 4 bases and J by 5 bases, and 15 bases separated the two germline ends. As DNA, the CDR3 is TGCGCCAGCAGCCCTAGGACAGTCGGGGATCAGCCCCAGCATTTT. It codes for CASSPRTVGDQPQHF.

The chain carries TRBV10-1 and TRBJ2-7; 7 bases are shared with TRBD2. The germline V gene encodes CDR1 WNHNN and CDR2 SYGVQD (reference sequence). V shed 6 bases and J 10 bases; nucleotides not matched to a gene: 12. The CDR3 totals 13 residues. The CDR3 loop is CASSVQTSSLQYF. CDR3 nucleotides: TGCGCCAGCAGCGTTCAGACTAGCAGTTTACAGTACTTC.

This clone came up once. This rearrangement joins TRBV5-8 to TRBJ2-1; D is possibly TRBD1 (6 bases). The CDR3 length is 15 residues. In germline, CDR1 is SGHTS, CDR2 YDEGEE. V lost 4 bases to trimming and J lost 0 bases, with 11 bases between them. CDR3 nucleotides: TGTGCCAGCAGCGACGGGACAAACTCCTACAATGAGCAGTTCTTC. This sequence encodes CASSDGTNSYNEQFF.

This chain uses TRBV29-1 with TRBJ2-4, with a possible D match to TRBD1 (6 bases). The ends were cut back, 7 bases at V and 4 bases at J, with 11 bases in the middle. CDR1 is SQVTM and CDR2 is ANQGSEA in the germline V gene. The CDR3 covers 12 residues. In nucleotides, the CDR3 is TGCAGCGCCCGGGACAATAAAAACATTCAGTACTTC. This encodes CSARDNKNIQYF.

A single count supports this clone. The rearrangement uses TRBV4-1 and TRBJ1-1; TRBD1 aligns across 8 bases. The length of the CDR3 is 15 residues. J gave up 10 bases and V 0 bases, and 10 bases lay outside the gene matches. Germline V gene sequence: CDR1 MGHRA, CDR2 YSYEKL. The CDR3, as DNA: TGCGCCAGCAGCCAAGATCGGGCAGGGGGCTTAGGAGCTTTCTTT. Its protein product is CASSQDRAGGLGAFF.

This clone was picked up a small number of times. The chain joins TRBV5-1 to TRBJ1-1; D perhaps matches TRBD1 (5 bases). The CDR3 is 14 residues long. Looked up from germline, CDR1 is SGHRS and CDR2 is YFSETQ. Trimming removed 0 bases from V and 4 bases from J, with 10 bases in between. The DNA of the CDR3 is TGCGCCAGCAGCTTGGTAGGGGTTGGCACTGAAGCTTTCTTT. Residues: CASSLVGVGTEAFF.

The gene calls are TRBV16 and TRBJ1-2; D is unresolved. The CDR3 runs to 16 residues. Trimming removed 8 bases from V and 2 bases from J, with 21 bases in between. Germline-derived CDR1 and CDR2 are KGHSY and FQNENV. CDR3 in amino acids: CASGSHRGEGNYGYTF. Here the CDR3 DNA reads TGTGCCAGCGGCAGCCACCGTGGGGAGGGCAACTATGGCTACACCTTC.

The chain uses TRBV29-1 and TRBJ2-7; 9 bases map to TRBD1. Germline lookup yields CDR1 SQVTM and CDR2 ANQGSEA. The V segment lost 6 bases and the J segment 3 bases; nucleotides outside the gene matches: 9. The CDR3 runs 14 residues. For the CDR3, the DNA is TGCAGCGTCGCCCTAGGGACAGGGAACTACGAGCAGTACTTC. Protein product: CSVALGTGNYEQYF.

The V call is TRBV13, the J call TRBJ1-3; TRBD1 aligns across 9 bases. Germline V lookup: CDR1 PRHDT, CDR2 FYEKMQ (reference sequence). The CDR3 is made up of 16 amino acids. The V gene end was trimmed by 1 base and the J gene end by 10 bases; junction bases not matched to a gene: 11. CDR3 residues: CASSLAPGQGPATIYF. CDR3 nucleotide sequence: TGTGCCAGCAGCTTAGCCCCGGGACAGGGACCGGCGACCATATATTTT.

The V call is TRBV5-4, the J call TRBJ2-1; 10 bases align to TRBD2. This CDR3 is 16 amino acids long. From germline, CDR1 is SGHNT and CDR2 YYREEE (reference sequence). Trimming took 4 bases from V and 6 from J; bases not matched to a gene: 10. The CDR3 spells CASSPAGSGRANEQFF. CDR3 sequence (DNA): TGTGCCAGCAGCCCCGCCGGGAGCGGGAGGGCCAATGAGCAGTTCTTC.

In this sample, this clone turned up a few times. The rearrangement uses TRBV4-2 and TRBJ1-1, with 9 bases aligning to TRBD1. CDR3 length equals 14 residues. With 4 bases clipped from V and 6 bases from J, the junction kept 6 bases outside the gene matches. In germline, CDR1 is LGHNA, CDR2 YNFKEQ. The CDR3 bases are TGTGCCAGCAGCCCGCCGGACAGGGGATCTGAAGCTTTCTTT. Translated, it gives CASSPPDRGSEAFF.

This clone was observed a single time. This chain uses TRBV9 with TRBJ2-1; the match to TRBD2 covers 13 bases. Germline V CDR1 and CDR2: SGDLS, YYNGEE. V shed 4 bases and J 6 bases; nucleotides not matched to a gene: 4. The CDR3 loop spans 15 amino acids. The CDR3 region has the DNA TGTGCCAGCAGCCGGACTAGCGGGAGAGGCAATGAGCAGTTCTTC. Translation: CASSRTSGRGNEQFF.

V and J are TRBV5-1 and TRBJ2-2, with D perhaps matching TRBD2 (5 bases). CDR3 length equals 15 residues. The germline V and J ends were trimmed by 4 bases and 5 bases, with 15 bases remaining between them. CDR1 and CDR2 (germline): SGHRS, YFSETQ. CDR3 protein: CASSADLLVTGELFF. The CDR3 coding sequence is TGCGCCAGCAGCGCGGACCTACTAGTAACCGGGGAGCTGTTTTTT.

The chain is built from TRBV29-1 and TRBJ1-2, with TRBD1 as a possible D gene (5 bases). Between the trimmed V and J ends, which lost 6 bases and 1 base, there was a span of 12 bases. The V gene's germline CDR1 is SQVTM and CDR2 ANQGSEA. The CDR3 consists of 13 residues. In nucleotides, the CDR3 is TGCAGCGTATACGACAGTTTTAACTATGGCTACACCTTC. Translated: CSVYDSFNYGYTF.

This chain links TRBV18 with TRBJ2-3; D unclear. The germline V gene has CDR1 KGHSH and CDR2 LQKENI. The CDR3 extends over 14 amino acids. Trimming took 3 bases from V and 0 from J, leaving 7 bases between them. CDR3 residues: CASSPPGSTDTQYF. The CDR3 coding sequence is TGTGCCAGCTCACCTCCGGGTAGCACAGATACGCAGTATTTT.

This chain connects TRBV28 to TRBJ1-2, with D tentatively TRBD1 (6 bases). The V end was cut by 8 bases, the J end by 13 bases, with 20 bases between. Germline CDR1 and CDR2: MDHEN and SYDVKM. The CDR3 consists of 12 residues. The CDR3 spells CASRTDSRVPTF. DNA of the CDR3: TGTGCCAGCCGCACGGACAGCAGGGTTCCCACCTTC.

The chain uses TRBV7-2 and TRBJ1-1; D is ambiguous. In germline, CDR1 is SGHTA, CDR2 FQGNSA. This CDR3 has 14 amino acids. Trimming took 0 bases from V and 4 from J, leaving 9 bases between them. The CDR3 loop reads CASSLAVAGTEAFF. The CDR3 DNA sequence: TGTGCCAGCAGCTTAGCCGTAGCGGGCACTGAAGCTTTCTTT.

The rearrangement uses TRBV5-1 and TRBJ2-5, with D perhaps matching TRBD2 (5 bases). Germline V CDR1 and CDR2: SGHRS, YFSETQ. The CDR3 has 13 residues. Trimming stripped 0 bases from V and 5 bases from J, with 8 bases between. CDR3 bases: TGCGCCAGCAGCTTGGGTGGGAGTGAGACCCAGTACTTC. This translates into CASSLGGSETQYF.

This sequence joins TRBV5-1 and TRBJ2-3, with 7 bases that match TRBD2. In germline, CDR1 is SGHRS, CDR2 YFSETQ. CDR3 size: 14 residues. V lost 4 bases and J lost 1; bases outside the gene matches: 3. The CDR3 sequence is CASSRGGGTDTQYF. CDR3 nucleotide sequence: TGCGCCAGCAGCCGCGGGGGTGGCACAGATACGCAGTATTTT.

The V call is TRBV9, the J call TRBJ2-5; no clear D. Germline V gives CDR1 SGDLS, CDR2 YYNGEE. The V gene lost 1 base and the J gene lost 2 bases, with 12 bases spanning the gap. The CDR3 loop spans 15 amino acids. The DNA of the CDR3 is TGTGCCAGCAGCGTATCTGTGGGCGCGCAAGAGACCCAGTACTTC. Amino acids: CASSVSVGAQETQYF.

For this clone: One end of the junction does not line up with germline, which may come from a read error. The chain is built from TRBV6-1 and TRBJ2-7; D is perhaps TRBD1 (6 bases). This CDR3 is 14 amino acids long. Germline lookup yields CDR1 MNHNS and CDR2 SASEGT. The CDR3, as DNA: TGTACCAGCAGTGAGCAGGGGTCTGGGTACGAGCAGTACTTC. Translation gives CTSSEQGSGYEQYF.